This TCR beta chain was sequenced in a study of blood T cell repertoires in COVID-19. On the study more broadly: The origin of the acute and convalescent COVID-19 samples was the United States, Italy and Spain. PBMCs, B-cell-depleted T cells, or T cells were the source of the cDNA or gDNA that made up the material.

This clone was observed a handful of times. The CDR3 sequence is 14 residues long. Trimming left V 3 bases short and J 0 bases short, with 5 bases between. Germline-derived CDR1 and CDR2 are SGHNT and YENEEA. Seattle researchers signed up patients amid active infection and tracked them longitudinally. Original processing notes: Quantification of nucleated cells was approximated via reference gene primer amplification. Here immunoSEQ multiplex PCR was the method, and the copy in TCRdb shows in-frame clones only, minus some. V and J calls and clone size are those listed in that table; D and trimming were worked out from the DNA. Here the sample spans roughly 340,000 clones, around nine tenths being singletons.

The sample taken for sequencing was peripheral blood. V usage is TRBV11-3 and J usage is TRBJ2-2, with no clear D. This clonotype was sampled from a woman in her sixties or seventies with COVID-19, enrolled during active disease. Here the CDR3 DNA reads TGTGCCAGCAGCTTGACAACGAACACCGGGGAGCTGTTTTTT. Translating gives CASSLTTNTGELFF.